The rows below give T cell receptor beta chains drawn from one sample of a study of blood T cell repertoires in COVID-19. The method was immunoSEQ multiplex PCR; TCRdb's version includes in-frame clones alone and lacks a portion of them. The data hold approximately 280,000 clones, with roughly 90% observed a single time. What was sequenced was peripheral blood. The receptors shown here come from a woman aged 25-40 years with COVID-19, enrolled during active disease. Both conserved end residues are part of each CDR3. The order of the fields is D gene, J gene, V gene, clone size, CDR3 protein, CDR3 DNA. The D gene is left open where the match is weak. For some rows the clone size is stated as once, few or many, or as a class when expanded; others skip it.

>TRBD2|TRBJ2-2|TRBV9|.
CASSPWGGGRTGELFF
TGTGCCAGCAGCCCCTGGGGGGGAGGGCGAACCGGGGAGCTGTTTTTT
>TRBD1|TRBJ1-2|TRBV7-9|.
CASSLDGTANYGYTF
TGTGCCAGCAGCTTAGATGGGACAGCTAACTATGGCTACACCTTC
>TRBD2|TRBJ2-7|TRBV5-1|.
CASSSGLAGFEQYF
TGCGCCAGCAGCTCGGGACTAGCGGGTTTCGAGCAGTACTTC
>TRBD2|TRBJ2-7|TRBV18|few
CASSPPLAGAPYEQYF
TGTGCCAGCTCACCACCACTAGCGGGAGCACCCTACGAGCAGTACTTC
>TRBD1|TRBJ1-4|TRBV2|.
CASGDPGGEKLFF
TGTGCCAGCGGGGACCCAGGGGGAGAAAAACTGTTTTTT
>TRBD1|TRBJ2-7|TRBV7-9|.
CASSLKGGESSEQYF
TGTGCCAGCAGCTTAAAAGGGGGCGAAAGCAGCGAGCAGTACTTC
>.|TRBJ1-1|TRBV13|.
CASSLGRGGYTEAFF
TGTGCCAGCAGCTTAGGCCGGGGTGGGTACACTGAAGCTTTCTTT
>.|TRBJ2-5|TRBV9|once
CASSPQGALYQETQYF
TGTGCCAGCAGCCCTCAAGGGGCCCTCTACCAAGAGACCCAGTACTTC
>TRBD1|TRBJ1-1|TRBV7-2|once
CASSLDRAAGTEAFF
TGTGCCAGCAGCCTGGACAGGGCGGCGGGCACTGAAGCTTTCTTT
>TRBD1|TRBJ2-7|TRBV29-1|.
CSATGGPYEQYF
TGCAGCGCTACAGGGGGCCCCTACGAGCAGTACTTC
>.|TRBJ1-1|TRBV7-9|.
CASSSDRNTEAFF
TGTGCCAGCAGCTCGGACAGGAACACTGAAGCTTTCTTT
>.|TRBJ1-2|TRBV7-2|.
CASSLGAVNYGYTF
TGTGCCAGCAGCTTAGGCGCGGTGAACTATGGCTACACCTTC
>TRBD1|TRBJ2-7|TRBV19|.
CASSRDRGVSNYEQYF
TGTGCCAGTAGCCGGGACAGGGGAGTCTCAAACTACGAGCAGTACTTC
>.|TRBJ2-7|TRBV4-1|.
CASSHGYTYEQYF
TGCGCCAGCAGCCATGGTTACACCTACGAGCAGTACTTC
>.|TRBJ1-3|TRBV3-1/TRBV3-2|.
CASSPTGGIFGNTIYF
TGTGCCAGCAGCCCAACCGGGGGTATATTTGGAAACACCATATATTTT
>.|TRBJ2-7|TRBV6-5|.
CASSYGTPSSYEQYF
TGTGCCAGCAGTTACGGGACTCCGAGCTCCTACGAGCAGTACTTC
>.|TRBJ1-2|TRBV24-1|.
CATSDPGKSNYGYTF
TGTGCCACCAGTGATCCAGGGAAATCTAACTATGGCTACACCTTC
>TRBD1|TRBJ2-3|TRBV28|.
CASSPVHRGADTQYF
TGTGCCAGCAGTCCCGTTCACAGGGGCGCAGATACGCAGTATTTT
>TRBD2|TRBJ2-1|TRBV9|.
CASSPGLAGGRYNEQFF
TGTGCCAGCAGCCCAGGACTAGCGGGAGGTCGCTACAATGAGCAGTTCTTC
>TRBD1|TRBJ2-7|TRBV18|.
CASSPPSGQLVYEQYF
TGTGCCAGCTCACCACCTTCGGGACAGTTAGTCTACGAGCAGTACTTC
>TRBD1|TRBJ1-5|TRBV28|.
CASSNTQGALGQPQHF
TGTGCCAGCAGTAATACACAGGGGGCGCTTGGTCAGCCCCAGCATTTT
>.|TRBJ1-3|TRBV11-3|.
CASSRTGSGNTIYF
TGTGCCAGCAGCCGAACAGGCTCTGGAAACACCATATATTTT
>.|TRBJ2-2|TRBV19|.
CASSDRDTTTGELFF
TGTGCCAGTAGTGACCGGGACACAACCACCGGGGAGCTGTTTTTT
>TRBD1|TRBJ2-7|TRBV18|.
CASSPPPGTDIYEQYF
TGTGCCAGCTCACCCCCCCCCGGGACAGATATCTACGAGCAGTACTTC
>.|TRBJ1-2|TRBV2|.
CASNPGVEGYTF
TGTGCCAGCAACCCAGGGGTGGAGGGCTACACCTTC
>TRBD2|TRBJ2-7|TRBV2|.
CASTFGGGAYEQYF
TGTGCCAGCACGTTTGGCGGGGGAGCGTACGAGCAGTACTTC
>TRBD1|TRBJ1-2|TRBV6-2/TRBV6-3|.
CASSFYPGQSVGYTF
TGTGCCAGCAGTTTTTATCCGGGACAGAGTGTTGGCTACACCTTC
>TRBD2|TRBJ2-2|TRBV7-8|.
CASSRSTSGRRAGELFF
TGTGCCAGCAGCCGCAGTACTAGCGGGAGGCGCGCCGGGGAGCTGTTTTTT
>.|TRBJ2-7|TRBV10-1|.
CASSNTRSEQYF
TGCGCCAGCTCTAATACTAGGTCCGAGCAGTACTTC
>.|TRBJ1-5|TRBV30|.
CAWSLNRNQPQHF
TGTGCCTGGAGCCTCAATCGGAATCAGCCCCAGCATTTT
>TRBD1|TRBJ1-1|TRBV27|few
CASSLTGVNTEAFF
TGTGCCAGCAGCTTGACAGGGGTGAACACTGAAGCTTTCTTT